This TCR beta chain was captured by sequencing in a study of cytomegalovirus exposure and HLA in healthy donors (dated by TCRdb to between 2016 and 2019). Notes on the research overall: According to an earlier analysis of 550 to 700 of the donors, some 170 million T cells yielded roughly 110 million unique TCR beta sequences and approximately 300 Gb of sequence data. The study aimed to test whether signatures of past pathogen exposure could be identified by cataloging public T cell receptors. Every repertoire in the discovery cohort had been generated on one and the same sequencing platform. Approximately 300 gigabases of sequencing data and 75 million to 85 million unique TCR sequences made up an early release that covered approximately 650 HLA-typed donors. HLA typing covered class I and class II loci at four-digit resolution. Besides the first cohort of 550 to 750 subjects, a separate validation cohort made up of over 95 different subjects was used. Of the roughly 400 genotyped donors, approximately 80% fell in the genetic ancestry cluster associated with self-reported Caucasian donors. The study combined high-throughput TCR immunosequencing, statistical association of individual TCRs with disease status, and machine learning to predict cytomegalovirus infection status. The T cell repertoires of 670 or so subjects were profiled by immunosequencing and related to cytomegalovirus serostatus. Typing coverage differed by locus: A, B, C, DRB1 and DQB1 were typed in roughly 620-630 donors, DQA1 in approximately 520, DPA1 in around 580, and DPB1 in approximately 450. Genome-wide SNP genotypes for about three fifths of the roughly 700 donors were used in a later genetic analysis, which treated that subset as a discovery cohort. To decide whether each TCR beta V gene segment behaved as functional or pseudogenic, an earlier analysis of several hundred of the donors relied on high-throughput TCR beta sequencing. About five DR-DQ haplotypes were handled as single units for association and clustering because linkage in the cohort was strong. Donor age, sex, ethnicity and CMV serostatus were compiled together with the repertoire data. Across approximately 400 genotyped donors of the cohort, an average of roughly 250,000 unique TCR beta nucleotide sequences per donor were sequenced, and approximately 19% of those sequences were non-productive. A later analysis re-analyzed previously published TCR beta repertoires from hundreds of donors and added high-resolution HLA genotyping to study TCR occurrence patterns. Rather than drawing on any new phenotypic data, the later analysis identified candidate immune exposures from TCR beta sequences and the way those sequences occurred across donors. Overall study outcomes, separate from this receptor: A cluster of highly shared sequence variants was judged likely to represent a technical artifact of the sequencing pipeline. Broadly in line with IMGT annotations, most TCR beta V segments showed up in productive rearrangements about 87% or about 30% of the time in an earlier analysis of 450 to 750 of the donors. The earlier analysis of approximately 590 of the donors excluded roughly 17 rarely observed V segments, including chromosome 9 orphons, because counts were too low. Because some donors lacked HLA typing at each locus, the association tests relied only on the typed subset. According to a later genetic analysis, donors in an Asian-associated ancestry cluster had fewer N-insertions in productive TCRs than the approximately 690-donor mean. In both the original and validation cohorts, the classifier was reported to diagnose cytomegalovirus status with high specificity and sensitivity. The presence/absence analyses assumed that sequencing depth was roughly uniform across donors, and that assumption may not be true. Most TCR sequences were seen in very few donors, while some public TCRs were found in many individuals. In the study, approximately 160 TCR beta chains were listed as associated with cytomegalovirus. A further reported finding was that TCR beta sequences accurately predicted the HLA-A and HLA-B alleles for most subjects in the first cohort. In vitro tests confirmed that a few of the cytomegalovirus-associated TCR beta chains recognize cytomegalovirus antigens. In a later genetic analysis, a missense DCLRE1C variant was associated with V-gene and J-gene trimming of TCR beta chains, and the association was replicated in an independent cohort. Because the 87-base-pair reads could not distinguish some IMGT-functional V segments, including TRBV6-2 and TRBV6-3, those segments were excluded. According to a later analysis, TCR association rates differed among HLA loci, with DRB1 alleles showing the most associated TCRs and HLA-C alleles showing the fewest. The cohort was sequenced for TCR beta chains only, and without alpha or paired-chain data the features that could be detected were limited. Assigning TCR associations to individual alleles was difficult when HLA alleles, especially DR and DQ, strongly co-occurred. According to the authors, the approach could potentially be generalized to other disease states and immunological phenotypes. According to a later analysis, most CMV-associated TCR beta chains appeared to be HLA-restricted, and the HLA associations seemed to be driven largely by CMV exposure. A later analysis found that HLA-associated TCR beta chains were more clonally expanded and had lower generation probabilities than equally common non-associated chains. At a false discovery rate of 0.05, a later analysis linked under 20,000 TCR beta sequences to specific HLA alleles. Linkage disequilibrium might explain the correlated functional status among segregating V segments, but an unknown experimental factor could not be excluded. The only immune exposure information available for the cohort was CMV serostatus. Several of the top co-occurrence clusters appeared to be linked to parvovirus B19, influenza, CMV and Epstein-Barr virus, according to a later analysis.

The library was obtained by the immunoSEQ multiplex PCR assay. The multiplex PCR relied on a mix of 60 forward primers for TCR Vbeta segments and 13 reverse primers for TCR Jbeta segments. The CDR3 region of rearranged TCR beta genes was amplified from genomic DNA by a multiplex PCR assay. The amplified TCR beta libraries were sequenced on the Illumina HiSeq System as 87-base-pair reads. The source study handled its data this way. In a later analysis, roughly 80 million unique TCR beta chains were counted across the approximately 670 repertoires, and approximately 11 million of these chains were shared by at least two donors. A nearest-neighbor algorithm error-corrected the raw reads and collapsed the reads into unique sequences, merging closely related sequences to remove PCR and sequencing errors. CDR3 sequences were aligned to IMGT reference sequences to assign V, D and J gene segments. Each retained sequence needed at least a six-nucleotide match to both a V gene segment and a J gene segment. Rearrangements were called productive when the CDR3 lacked stop codons and stayed in frame with V and J; all others were non-productive. Following IMGT convention, CDR3 was defined as the stretch from the second conserved V-encoded cysteine to the conserved J-encoded phenylalanine. Sequences without an unambiguous match to a single V gene segment were excluded from the earlier analysis of several hundred of the donors. In an earlier analysis of around 600 of the donors, V segments were called functional above 56.7% productive rearrangements and were called segregating when the between-donor standard deviation exceeded 5%. A statistical classification framework was developed to diagnose cytomegalovirus status using the catalog of TCR beta chain sequences. In a later analysis, TCR nucleotide sequences were compared against IMGT/GENE-DB human TR gene sequences so that V and J genes could be assigned. A later analysis assigned CDR3 sequences and most-parsimonious VDJ recombination scenarios with the TCRdist pipeline. In a later analysis, every TCR beta chain was defined by the combination of its CDR3 amino acid sequence and its V-gene family, and reads without a unique V-gene family were dropped. To address suspected cross-contamination and a sequencing artifact, a later analysis removed several hundred highly shared, low-generation-probability nucleotide sequences. For each public chain, a later analysis derived a clonal expansion index from normalized ranks of inferred template counts within each repertoire. In a later analysis, generation probabilities were computed with a VDJ recombination model fitted to out-of-frame rearrangements, and the resulting probabilities were checked against IGoR. In a later analysis, TCR-TCR, TCR-HLA and TCR-CMV co-occurrence was scored with hypergeometric tests, and a repertoire-size bias correction was applied to TCR pairs. In a later analysis, false discovery rates were estimated by permuting HLA or CMV assignments 20 times. In a later analysis, co-occurring TCRs were grouped using DBSCAN, and TCRdist sequence similarity was added for clustering within HLA-allele-positive subsets. Repertoires with fewer than 30,000 or more than 120,000 public chains were left out of co-occurrence clustering, as were a handful of repertoires with anomalous nucleotide sharing. As stored in TCRdb, this immuneACCESS dataset retains in-frame rearrangements with V and J assigned. A fraction of the clones does not appear; measured against another copy, unresolved V genes explain less than half of the discrepancy, and the remainder lacks a known reason. Clone size and V and J calls were adopted from that table, with D and trimming inferred from the DNA. The sample table gives roughly 120,000 clones. The leading ten clones occupy around 2.7% of the sample.

Spanning cysteine to phenylalanine, the CDR3 consists of 16 amino acids. The kept DNA is CDR3 alone, 48 bases in frame from the first base. Per the germline V gene, MNHNS is the CDR1 and SASEGT is the CDR2. V gives up 2 bases and J gives up 0 bases, and the segment between their germline ends measures 13 bases. On this clone: The target of this receptor is not known.

The cohort consisted of some 730 healthy bone marrow donors. At the time of sampling, every cohort member was nominally healthy, though immune exposures that went unrecorded were likely present. The donor was CMV seronegative and belonged to the group of around 350 seronegative cohort members. Every donor gave a peripheral blood sample, and the peripheral blood mononuclear cells from that sample were used for TCR beta sequencing. The Qiagen DNeasy Blood Extraction Kit was used to extract genomic DNA from the blood cell samples. Sequenced sample: PBMCs. The chain uses TRBV6-1 and TRBJ1-1; TRBD1 could be the D gene, as 6 bases match. This clonotype was sampled from a man aged 25-40 years in good health and CMV-seronegative. The nucleotides are TGTGCCAGCAGTGAAAGGGCCGGACAGTTGAACACTGAAGCTTTCTTT. It translates as CASSERAGQLNTEAFF.